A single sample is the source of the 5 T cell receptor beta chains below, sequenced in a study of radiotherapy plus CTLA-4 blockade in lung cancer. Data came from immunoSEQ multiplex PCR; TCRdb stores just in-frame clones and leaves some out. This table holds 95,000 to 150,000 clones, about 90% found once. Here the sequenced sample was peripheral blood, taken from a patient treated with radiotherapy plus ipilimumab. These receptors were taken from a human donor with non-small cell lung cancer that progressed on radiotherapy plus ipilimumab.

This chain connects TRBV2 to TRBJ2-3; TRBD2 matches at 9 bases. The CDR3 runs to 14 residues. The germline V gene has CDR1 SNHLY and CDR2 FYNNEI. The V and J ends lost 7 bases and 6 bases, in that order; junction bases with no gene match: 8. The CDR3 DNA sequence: TGTGCCAGCAAGGTTAGCGGGAGTAGTGATACGCAGTATTTT. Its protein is CASKVSGSSDTQYF.

Written as DNA, the CDR3 is TGCGCCAGCAGCCAACTGGCGGGGAACACTGAAGCTTTCTTT. Translation gives CASSQLAGNTEAFF. This chain uses TRBV5-1 with TRBJ1-1; D is uncertain. V was shortened by 4 bases and J by 1 base, with 11 bases between the two germline ends. Germline V CDR1 and CDR2: SGHRS, YFSETQ. CDR3 size: 14 residues.

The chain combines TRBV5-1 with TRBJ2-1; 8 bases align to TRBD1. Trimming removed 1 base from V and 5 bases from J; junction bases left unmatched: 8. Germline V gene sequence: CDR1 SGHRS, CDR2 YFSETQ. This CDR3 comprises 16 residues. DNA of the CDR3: TGCGCCAGCAGCTTGTCGGTCAGGGGGCGAAACAATGAGCAGTTCTTC. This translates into CASSLSVRGRNNEQFF. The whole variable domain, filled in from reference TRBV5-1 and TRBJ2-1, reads KAGVTQTPRYLIKTRGQQVTLSCSPISGHRSVSWYQQTPGQGLQFLFEYFSETQRNKGNFPGRFSGRQFSNSRSEMNVSTLELGDSALYLCASSLSVRGRNNEQFFGPGTRLTVL.

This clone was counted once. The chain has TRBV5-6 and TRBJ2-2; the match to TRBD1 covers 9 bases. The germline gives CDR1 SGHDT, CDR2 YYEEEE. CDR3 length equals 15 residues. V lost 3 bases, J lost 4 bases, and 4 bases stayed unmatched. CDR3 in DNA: TGTGCCAGCAGCTCCGGGACAGGGATCACCGGGGAGCTGTTTTTT. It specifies CASSSGTGITGELFF.

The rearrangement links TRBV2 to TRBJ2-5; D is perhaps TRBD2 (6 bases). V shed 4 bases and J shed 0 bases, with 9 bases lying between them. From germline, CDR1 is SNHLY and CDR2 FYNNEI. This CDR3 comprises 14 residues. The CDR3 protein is CASSGTTYQETQYF. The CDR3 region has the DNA TGTGCCAGCAGTGGGACTACCTACCAAGAGACCCAGTACTTC.